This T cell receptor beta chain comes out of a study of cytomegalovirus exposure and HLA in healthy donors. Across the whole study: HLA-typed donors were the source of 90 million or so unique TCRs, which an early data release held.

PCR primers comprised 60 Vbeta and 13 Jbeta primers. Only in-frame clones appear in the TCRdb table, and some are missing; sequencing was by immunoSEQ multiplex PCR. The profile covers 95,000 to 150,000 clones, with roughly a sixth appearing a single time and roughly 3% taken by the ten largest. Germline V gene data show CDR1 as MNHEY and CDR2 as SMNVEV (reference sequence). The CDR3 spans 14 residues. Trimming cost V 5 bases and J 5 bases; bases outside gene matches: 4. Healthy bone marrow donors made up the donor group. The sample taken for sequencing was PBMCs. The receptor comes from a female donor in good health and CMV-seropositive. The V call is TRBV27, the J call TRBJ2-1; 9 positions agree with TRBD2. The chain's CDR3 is CASSRLADNNEQFF. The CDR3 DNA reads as TGTGCCAGCAGTCGACTAGCGGATAACAATGAGCAGTTCTTC.